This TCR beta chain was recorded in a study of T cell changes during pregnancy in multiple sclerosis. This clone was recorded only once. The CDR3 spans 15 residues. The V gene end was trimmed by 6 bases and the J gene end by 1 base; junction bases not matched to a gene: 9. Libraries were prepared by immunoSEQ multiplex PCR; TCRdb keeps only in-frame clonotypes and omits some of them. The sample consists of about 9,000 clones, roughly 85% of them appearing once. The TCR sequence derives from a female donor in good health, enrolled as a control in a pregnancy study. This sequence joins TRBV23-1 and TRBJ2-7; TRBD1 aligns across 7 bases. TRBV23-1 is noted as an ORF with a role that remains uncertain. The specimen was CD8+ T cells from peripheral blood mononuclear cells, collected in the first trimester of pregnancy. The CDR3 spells CASRTSRDSSYEQYF. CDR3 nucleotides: TGCGCCAGCAGAACAAGCCGGGACAGTTCCTACGAGCAGTACTTC.